This T cell receptor (beta chain) comes out of a study of OX40 agonist ivuxolimab in advanced cancers. Study-level background: Dose-escalation patients were diagnosed with hepatocellular carcinoma, melanoma, renal cell cancer or head and neck cancer. Findings and caveats of the study: Averaging showed that CD8+ T cells had more expanded clones than CD4+ did. Clonal expansion from baseline to week 6 occurred in both CD4+ and CD8+ T cells.

Germline loops: CDR1 SNHLY, CDR2 FYNNEI. This CDR3 region has 15 residues. The V end lost 2 bases, the J end lost 4 bases, and 9 bases lay between the germline ends. In regard to this clone: Its target is unknown.

Generated by immunoSEQ multiplex PCR, the TCRdb table keeps only in-frame clones and is missing some. Of some 74,000 clones in the sample, around 90% are singletons; the top ten hold approximately 1%. Material: CD4+ or CD8+ T cells sorted from blood, obtained in a trial of the OX40 agonist ivuxolimab. The origin of this receptor is an adult with an advanced solid tumor such as melanoma, head and neck, liver or kidney cancer. The chain combines TRBV2 with TRBJ1-6; no definite D call. The CDR3 loop is CASSERHRYNSPLHF. The CDR3 nucleotides are TGTGCCAGCAGTGAAAGACACCGATATAATTCACCCCTCCACTTT.